Reported below is one T cell receptor beta chain. These data originate in a study of cytomegalovirus exposure and HLA in healthy donors. V dropped 6 bases and J dropped 6; count of bases not matched to a gene: 10. CDR1 SGHRS and CDR2 YFSETQ come from the germline V gene. This CDR3 has 14 amino acids. In the PCR, 60 Vbeta and 13 Jbeta primers were used. Here immunoSEQ multiplex PCR was the method, and the copy in TCRdb shows in-frame clones only, minus some. Of 130,000 or so clones listed, roughly 80% were seen once; the top ten hold more than 1.5%. The material sequenced was PBMCs. This clonotype was sampled from a man aged 40-49 years in good health and CMV-seronegative. The rearrangement links TRBV5-1 to TRBJ2-3, with 7 bases fitting TRBD1. CDR3 residues: CASKSEGATDTQYF. The CDR3 bases are TGCGCCAGCAAATCCGAGGGGGCAACGGATACGCAGTATTTT.